This T cell receptor (beta chain) was obtained from a study of regulatory T cells in long-lasting Graves disease. Sample time point: newly diagnosed GD, antithyroid drugs for less than 3 months. The TCR library was made from RNA extracted from PBMCs. Arm-PCR of CDR3 regions and iRepertoire HTBI primers were used to build TCR beta libraries. MiXCR, run by TCRdb on the multiplex PCR reads, gives a single entry per CDR3 protein. There are hundreds of thousands of distinct CDR3 sequences in the sample; around 17% occur only once, and 18% lies in the top ten. There are a few counts of this clonotype. The V gene's germline CDR1 is LGHDT and CDR2 YNNKEL (reference sequence). This CDR3 is 13 amino acids long. V was pared by 8 bases and J by 4 bases, with 11 bases between. A further study also used this sample, focusing on T cells in Graves' hyperthyroidism and ophthalmopathy.

The receptor was isolated from a woman aged 30 to 39 with Graves disease. Sample: peripheral blood mononuclear cells (PBMCs), taken at new diagnosis, from a patient treated with antithyroid drugs. The V and J genes are TRBV3-1 and TRBJ2-2; D may be TRBD1 or TRBD2 (6 bases each). CDR3 nucleotide sequence: TGTGCCAGCGGACCGGGGGCCACCGGGGAGCTGTTTTTT. It is translated as CASGPGATGELFF. The entire variable domain, with the rest obtained from reference TRBV3-1 and TRBJ2-2, is as follows: DTAVSQTPKYLVTQMGNDKSIKCEQNLGHDTMYWYKQDSKKFLKIMFSYNNKELIINETVPNRFSPKSPDKAHLNLHINSLELGDSAVYFCASGPGATGELFFGEGSRLTVL.